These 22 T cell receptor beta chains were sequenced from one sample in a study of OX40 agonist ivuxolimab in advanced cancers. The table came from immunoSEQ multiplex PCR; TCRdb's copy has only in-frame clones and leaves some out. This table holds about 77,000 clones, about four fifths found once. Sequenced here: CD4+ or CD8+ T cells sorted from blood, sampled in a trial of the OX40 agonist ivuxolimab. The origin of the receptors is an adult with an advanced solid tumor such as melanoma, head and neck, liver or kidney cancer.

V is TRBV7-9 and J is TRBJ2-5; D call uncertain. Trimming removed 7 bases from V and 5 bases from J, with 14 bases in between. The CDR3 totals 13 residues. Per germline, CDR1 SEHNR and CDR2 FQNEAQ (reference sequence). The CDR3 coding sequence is TGTGCCAGCAAAGAGCCCGCGGCGGAGACCCAGTACTTC. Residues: CASKEPAAETQYF.

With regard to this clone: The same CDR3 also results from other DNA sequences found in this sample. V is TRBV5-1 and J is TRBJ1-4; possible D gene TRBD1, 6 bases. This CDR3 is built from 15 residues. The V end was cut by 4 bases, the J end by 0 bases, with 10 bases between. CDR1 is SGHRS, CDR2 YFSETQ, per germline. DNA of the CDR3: TGCGCCAGCAGCCTACAGGGAGCAACTAATGAAAAACTGTTTTTT. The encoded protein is CASSLQGATNEKLFF.

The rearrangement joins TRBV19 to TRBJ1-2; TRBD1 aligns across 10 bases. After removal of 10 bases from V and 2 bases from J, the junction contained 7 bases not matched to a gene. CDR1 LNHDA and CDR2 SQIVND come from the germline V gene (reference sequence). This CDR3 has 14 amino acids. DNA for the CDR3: TGTGCCACCGAATCGGGACAGGGGAACTATGGCTACACCTTC. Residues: CATESGQGNYGYTF.

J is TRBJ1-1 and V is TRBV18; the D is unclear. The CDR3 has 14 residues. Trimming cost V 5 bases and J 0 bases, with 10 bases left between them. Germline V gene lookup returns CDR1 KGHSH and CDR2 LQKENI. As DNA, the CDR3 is TGTGCCAGCTCAGCAATGGCAGTGAACACTGAAGCTTTCTTT. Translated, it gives CASSAMAVNTEAFF.

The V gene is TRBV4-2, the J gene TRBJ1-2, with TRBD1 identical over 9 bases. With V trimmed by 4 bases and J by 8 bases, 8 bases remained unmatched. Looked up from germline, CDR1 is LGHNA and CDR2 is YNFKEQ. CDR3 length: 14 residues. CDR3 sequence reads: CASSRSGQGGGYTF. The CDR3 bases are TGTGCCAGCAGCCGGTCGGGACAGGGAGGCGGCTACACCTTC.

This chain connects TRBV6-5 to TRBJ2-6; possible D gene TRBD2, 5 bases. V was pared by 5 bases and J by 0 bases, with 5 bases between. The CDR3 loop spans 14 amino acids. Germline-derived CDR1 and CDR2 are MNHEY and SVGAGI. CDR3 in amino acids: CASSRGSGANVLTF. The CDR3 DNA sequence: TGTGCCAGCAGTCGGGGCTCTGGGGCCAACGTCCTGACTTTC.

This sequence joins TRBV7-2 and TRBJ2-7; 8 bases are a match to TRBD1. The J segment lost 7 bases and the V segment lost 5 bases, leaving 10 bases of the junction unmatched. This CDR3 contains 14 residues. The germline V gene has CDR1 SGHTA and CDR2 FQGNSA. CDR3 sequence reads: CASSSAGQGREQYF. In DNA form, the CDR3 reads TGTGCCAGCAGCAGCGCTGGACAGGGAAGGGAGCAGTACTTC.

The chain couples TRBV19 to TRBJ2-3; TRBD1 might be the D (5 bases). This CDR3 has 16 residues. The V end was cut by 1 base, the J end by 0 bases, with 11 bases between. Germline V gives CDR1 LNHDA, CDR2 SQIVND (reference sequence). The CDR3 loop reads CASSIGTIPSTDTQYF. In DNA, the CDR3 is TGTGCCAGTAGTATAGGGACAATCCCTAGCACAGATACGCAGTATTTT. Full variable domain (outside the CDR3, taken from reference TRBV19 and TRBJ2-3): DGGITQSPKYLFRKEGQNVTLSCEQNLNHDAMYWYRQDPGQGLRLIYYSQIVNDFQKGDIAEGYSVSREKKESFPLTVTSAQKNPTAFYLCASSIGTIPSTDTQYFGPGTRLTVL.

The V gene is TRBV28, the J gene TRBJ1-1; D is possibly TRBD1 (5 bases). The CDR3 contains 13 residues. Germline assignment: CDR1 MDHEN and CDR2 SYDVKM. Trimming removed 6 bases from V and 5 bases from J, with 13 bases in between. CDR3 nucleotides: TGTGCCAGCAGCTCCCACCGGGGGACTGAAGCTTTCTTT. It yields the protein CASSSHRGTEAFF.

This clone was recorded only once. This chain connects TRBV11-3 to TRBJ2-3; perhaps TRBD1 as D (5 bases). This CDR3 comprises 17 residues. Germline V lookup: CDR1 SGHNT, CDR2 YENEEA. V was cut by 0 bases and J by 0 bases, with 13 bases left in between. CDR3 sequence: CASSLDAGTGSTDTQYF. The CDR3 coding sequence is TGTGCCAGCAGCTTAGATGCAGGAACAGGTAGCACAGATACGCAGTATTTT.

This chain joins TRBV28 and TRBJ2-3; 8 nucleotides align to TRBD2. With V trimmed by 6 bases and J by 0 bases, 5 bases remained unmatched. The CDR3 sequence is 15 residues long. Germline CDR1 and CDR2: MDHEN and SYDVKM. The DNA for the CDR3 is TGTGCCAGCAGGGCCGGGGGGGTCAGCACAGATACGCAGTATTTT. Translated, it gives CASRAGGVSTDTQYF.

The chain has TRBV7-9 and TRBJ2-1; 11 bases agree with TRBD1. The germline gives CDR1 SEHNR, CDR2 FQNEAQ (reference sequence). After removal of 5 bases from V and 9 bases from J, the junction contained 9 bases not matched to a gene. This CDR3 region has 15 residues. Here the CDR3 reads CASSRGQGAVSEQFF. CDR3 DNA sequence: TGTGCCAGCAGCCGTGGACAGGGGGCGGTAAGTGAGCAGTTCTTC. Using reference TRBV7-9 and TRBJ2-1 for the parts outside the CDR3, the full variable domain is DTGVSQNPRHKITKRGQNVTFRCDPISEHNRLYWYRQTLGQGPEFLTYFQNEAQLEKSRLLSDRFSAERPKGSFSTLEIQRTEQGDSAMYLCASSRGQGAVSEQFFGPGTRLTVL.

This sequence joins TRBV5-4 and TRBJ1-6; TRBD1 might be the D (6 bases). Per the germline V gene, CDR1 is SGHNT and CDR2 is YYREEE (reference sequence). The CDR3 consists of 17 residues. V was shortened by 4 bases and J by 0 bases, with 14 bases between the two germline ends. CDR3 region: CASSPGLQGSYNSPLHF. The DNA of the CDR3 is TGTGCCAGCAGCCCGGGATTACAGGGCTCCTATAATTCACCCCTCCACTTT. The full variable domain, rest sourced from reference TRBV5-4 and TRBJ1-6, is ETGVTQSPTHLIKTRGQQVTLRCSSQSGHNTVSWYQQALGQGPQFIFQYYREEENGRGNFPPRFSGLQFPNYSSELNVNALELDDSALYLCASSPGLQGSYNSPLHFGNGTRLTVT.

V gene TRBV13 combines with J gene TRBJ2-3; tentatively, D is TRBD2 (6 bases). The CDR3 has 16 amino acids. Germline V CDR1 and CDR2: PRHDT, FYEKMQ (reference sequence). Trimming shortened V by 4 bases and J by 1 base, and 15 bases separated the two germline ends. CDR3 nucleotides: TGTGCCAGCAGCTCACCCCTCTGGGGGGGCACAGATACGCAGTATTTT. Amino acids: CASSSPLWGGTDTQYF.

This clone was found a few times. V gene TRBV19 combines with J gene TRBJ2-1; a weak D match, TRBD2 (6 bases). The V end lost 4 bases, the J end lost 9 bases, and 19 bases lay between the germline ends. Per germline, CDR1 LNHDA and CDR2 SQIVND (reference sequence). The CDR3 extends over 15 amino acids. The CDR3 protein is CASSKPPGVGGEQFF. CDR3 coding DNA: TGTGCCAGTAGTAAACCCCCGGGAGTGGGTGGTGAGCAGTTCTTC.

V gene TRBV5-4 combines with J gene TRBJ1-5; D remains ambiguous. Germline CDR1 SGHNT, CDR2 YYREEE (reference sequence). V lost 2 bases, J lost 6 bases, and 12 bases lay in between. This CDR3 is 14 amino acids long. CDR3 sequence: CASSLYGPGQPQHF. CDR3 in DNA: TGTGCCAGCAGCTTATATGGTCCGGGTCAGCCCCAGCATTTT.

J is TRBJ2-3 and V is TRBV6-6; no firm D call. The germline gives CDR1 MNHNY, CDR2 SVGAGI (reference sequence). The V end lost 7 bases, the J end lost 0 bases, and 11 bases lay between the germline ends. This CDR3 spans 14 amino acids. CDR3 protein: CASTKTLSTDTQYF. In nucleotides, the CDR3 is TGTGCCAGCACAAAGACACTGAGCACAGATACGCAGTATTTT.

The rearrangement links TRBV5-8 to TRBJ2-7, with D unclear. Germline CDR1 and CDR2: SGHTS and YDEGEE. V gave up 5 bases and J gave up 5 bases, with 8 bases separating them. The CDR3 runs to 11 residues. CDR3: CASRQRHEQYF. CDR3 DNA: TGTGCCAGCAGACAGCGACACGAGCAGTACTTC.

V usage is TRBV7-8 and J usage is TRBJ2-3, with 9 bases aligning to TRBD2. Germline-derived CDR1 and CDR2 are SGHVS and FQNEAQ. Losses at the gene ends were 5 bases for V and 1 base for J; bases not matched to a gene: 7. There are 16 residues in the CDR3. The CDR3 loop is CASSRRTSVGTDTQYF. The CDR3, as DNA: TGTGCCAGCAGCCGCCGGACTAGCGTAGGCACAGATACGCAGTATTTT. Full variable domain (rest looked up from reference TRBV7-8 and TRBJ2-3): GAGVSQSPRYKVAKRGQDVALRCDPISGHVSLFWYQQALGQGPEFLTYFQNEAQLDKSGLPSDRFFAERPEGSVSTLKIQRTQQEDSAVYLCASSRRTSVGTDTQYFGPGTRLTVL.

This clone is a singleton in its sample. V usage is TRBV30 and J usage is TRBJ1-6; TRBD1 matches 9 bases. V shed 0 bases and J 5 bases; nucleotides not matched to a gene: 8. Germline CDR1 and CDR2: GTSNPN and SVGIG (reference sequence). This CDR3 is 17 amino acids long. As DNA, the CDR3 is TGTGCCTGGAGTGTAGGGGGACAGGGTTTGAATAATTCACCCCTCCACTTT. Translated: CAWSVGGQGLNNSPLHF. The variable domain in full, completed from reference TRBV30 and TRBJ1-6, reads SQTIHQWPATLVQPVGSPLSLECTVEGTSNPNLYWYRQAAGRGLQLLFYSVGIGQISSEVPQNLSASRPQDRQFILSSKKLLLSDSGFYLCAWSVGGQGLNNSPLHFGNGTRLTVT.

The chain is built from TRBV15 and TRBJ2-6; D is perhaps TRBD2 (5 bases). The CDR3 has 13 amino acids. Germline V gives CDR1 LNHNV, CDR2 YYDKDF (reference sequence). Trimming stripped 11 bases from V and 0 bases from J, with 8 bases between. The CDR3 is CASEGSGANVLTF. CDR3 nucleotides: TGTGCCTCCGAGGGCTCTGGGGCCAACGTCCTGACTTTC.

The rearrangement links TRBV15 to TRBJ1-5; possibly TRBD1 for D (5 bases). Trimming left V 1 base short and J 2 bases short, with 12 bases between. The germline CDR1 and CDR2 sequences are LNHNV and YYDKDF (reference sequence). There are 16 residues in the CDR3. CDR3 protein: CATSRVEGKGNQPQHF. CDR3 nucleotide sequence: TGTGCCACCAGCAGAGTGGAGGGGAAGGGCAATCAGCCCCAGCATTTT.